Listed here is a single T cell receptor (beta chain). In the authors' workflow: Using reference gene primer amplification, nucleated cell counts were estimated. The data were produced by immunoSEQ multiplex PCR, yet TCRdb's version contains in-frame clones alone and is incomplete. V, J and clone size were drawn from that table, and D and trimming were deduced from the DNA. Of 90,000 to 120,000 clones in the sample, around 89% were seen once. The sample originates from a study of blood T cell repertoires in COVID-19. Study as a whole: COVID-19 samples, acute and convalescent, were from the United States, Italy and Spain.

Germline CDR1 SGHVS, CDR2 FQNEAQ. The CDR3 has 16 amino acids. V was clipped by 1 base and J by 4 bases; unmatched bases: 6. The clonotype was recovered from a man aged 40-49 years with active or convalescent COVID-19. Material for sequencing was peripheral blood. The chain uses TRBV7-8 and TRBJ2-5, with TRBD1 identical over 10 bases. The CDR3 protein is CASSLVGQGIGETQYF. The DNA for the CDR3 is TGTGCCAGCAGCTTAGTGGGACAGGGGATCGGAGAGACCCAGTACTTC.